This TCR beta chain was sequenced for a study of regulatory T cells in long-lasting Graves disease. Study-level information: The study enrolled newly diagnosed Graves' patients on antithyroid drugs under 3 months.

Described time point: newly diagnosed GD, antithyroid drugs for less than 3 months. Following extraction of RNA from PBMCs, that RNA was used to make the TCR library. This clonotype was counted many times. Its specificity is not known. Study-wide results and caveats: Relative to newly diagnosed Graves' patients, persistent ones had lower TCR diversity.

Trimming took off 6 bases at V and 0 bases at J, with 8 bases between the two ends. The CDR3 loop spans 13 amino acids. Germline V gene lookup returns CDR1 SNHLY and CDR2 FYNNEI. The authors built TCR beta libraries using iRepertoire HTBI primers and Arm-PCR of CDR3 regions. TCRdb re-called the multiplex PCR reads through MiXCR, storing one row per CDR3 protein. In the table there are 540,000 or so distinct CDR3 sequences, approximately 13% of which are singletons. These data were also filed under a second study, of T cells in Graves' hyperthyroidism and ophthalmopathy. That report adds: TCR CDR3 regions were first amplified by RT-PCR with HTBI primers. The model's output predicted ophthalmopathy at a median of about 6.5 months prior to onset.

The V call is TRBV2, the J call TRBJ1-1; tentatively, D is TRBD1 (5 bases). Material: peripheral blood mononuclear cells (PBMCs), obtained at new diagnosis, from a patient treated with antithyroid drugs. The origin of this receptor is a man younger than 45 with Graves disease. CDR3 nucleotide sequence: TGTGCCAGCAGACCACAGGTGAACACTGAAGCTTTCTTT. Translated: CASRPQVNTEAFF.